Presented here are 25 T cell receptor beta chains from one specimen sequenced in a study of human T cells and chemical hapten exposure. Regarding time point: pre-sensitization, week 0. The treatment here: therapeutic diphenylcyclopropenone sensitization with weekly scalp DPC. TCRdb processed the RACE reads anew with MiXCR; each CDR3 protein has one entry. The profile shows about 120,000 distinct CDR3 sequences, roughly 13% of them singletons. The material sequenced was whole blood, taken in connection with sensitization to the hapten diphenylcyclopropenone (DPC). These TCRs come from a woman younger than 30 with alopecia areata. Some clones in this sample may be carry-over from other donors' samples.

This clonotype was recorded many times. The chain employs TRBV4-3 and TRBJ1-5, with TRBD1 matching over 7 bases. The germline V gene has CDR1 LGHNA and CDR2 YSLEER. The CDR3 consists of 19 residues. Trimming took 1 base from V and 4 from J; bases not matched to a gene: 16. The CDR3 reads CASSQGWRNRDRQNQPQHF. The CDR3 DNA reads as TGCGCCAGCAGCCAAGGATGGAGGAATAGGGACAGACAAAATCAGCCCCAGCATTTT.

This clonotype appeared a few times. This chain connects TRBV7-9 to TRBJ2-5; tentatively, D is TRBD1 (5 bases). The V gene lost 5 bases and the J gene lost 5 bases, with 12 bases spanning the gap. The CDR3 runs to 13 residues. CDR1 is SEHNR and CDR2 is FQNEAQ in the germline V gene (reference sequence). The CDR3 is CASSRTRAETQYF. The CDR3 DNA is TGTGCCAGCAGCCGGACACGGGCTGAGACCCAGTACTTC. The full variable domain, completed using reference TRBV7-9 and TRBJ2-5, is DTGVSQNPRHKITKRGQNVTFRCDPISEHNRLYWYRQTLGQGPEFLTYFQNEAQLEKSRLLSDRFSAERPKGSFSTLEIQRTEQGDSAMYLCASSRTRAETQYFGPGTRLLVL.

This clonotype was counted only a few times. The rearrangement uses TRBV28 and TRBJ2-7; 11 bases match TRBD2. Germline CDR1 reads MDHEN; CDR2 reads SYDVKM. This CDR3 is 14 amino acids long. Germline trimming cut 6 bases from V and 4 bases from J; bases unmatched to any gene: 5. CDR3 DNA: TGTGCCAGCAGGTCGGGACTAGCGGTGTACGAGCAGTACTTC. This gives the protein CASRSGLAVYEQYF.

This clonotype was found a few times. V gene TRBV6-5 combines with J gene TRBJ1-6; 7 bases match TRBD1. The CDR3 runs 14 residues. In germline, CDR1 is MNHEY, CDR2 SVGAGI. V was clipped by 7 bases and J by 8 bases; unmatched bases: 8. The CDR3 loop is CASTRGTGDSPLHF. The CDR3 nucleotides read TGTGCCAGCACCAGGGGTACAGGGGATTCACCCCTCCACTTT.

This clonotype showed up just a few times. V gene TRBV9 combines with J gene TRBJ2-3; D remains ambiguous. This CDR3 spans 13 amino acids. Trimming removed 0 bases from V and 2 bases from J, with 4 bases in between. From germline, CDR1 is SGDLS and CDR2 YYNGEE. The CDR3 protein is CASSVDITDTQYF. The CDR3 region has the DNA TGTGCCAGCAGCGTAGACATCACAGATACGCAGTATTTT. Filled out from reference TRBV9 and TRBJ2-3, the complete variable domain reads DSGVTQTPKHLITATGQRVTLRCSPRSGDLSVYWYQQSLDQGLQFLIQYYNGEERAKGNILERFSAQQFPDLHSELNLSSLELGDSALYFCASSVDITDTQYFGPGTRLTVL.

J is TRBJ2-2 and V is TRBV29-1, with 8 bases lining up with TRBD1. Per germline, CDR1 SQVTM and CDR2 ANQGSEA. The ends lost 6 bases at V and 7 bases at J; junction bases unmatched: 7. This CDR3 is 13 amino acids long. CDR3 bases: TGCAGCGTCTCGGACAGGGTGGGCGGGGAGCTGTTTTTT. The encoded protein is CSVSDRVGGELFF.

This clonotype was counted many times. CDR3 in amino acids: CASSVGGKLTGNTIYF. The CDR3 DNA sequence: TGTGCCAGCAGCGTAGGGGGCAAGTTGACTGGAAACACCATATATTTT. The V gene is TRBV9, the J gene TRBJ1-3; a possible D gene is TRBD1 (5 bases). V lost 0 bases and J 2 bases, leaving 12 bases between the germline ends. Germline CDR1 is SGDLS and CDR2 is YYNGEE. This CDR3 contains 16 residues.

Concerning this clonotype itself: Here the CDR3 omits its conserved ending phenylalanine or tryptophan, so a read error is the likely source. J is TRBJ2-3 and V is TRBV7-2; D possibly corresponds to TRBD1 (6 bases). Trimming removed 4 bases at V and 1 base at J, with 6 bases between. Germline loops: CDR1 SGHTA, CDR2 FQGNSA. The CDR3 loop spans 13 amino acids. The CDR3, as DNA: TGTGCCAGCAGCTCAGGGGGCACAGATACGCAGTATCTT. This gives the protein CASSSGGTDTQYL.

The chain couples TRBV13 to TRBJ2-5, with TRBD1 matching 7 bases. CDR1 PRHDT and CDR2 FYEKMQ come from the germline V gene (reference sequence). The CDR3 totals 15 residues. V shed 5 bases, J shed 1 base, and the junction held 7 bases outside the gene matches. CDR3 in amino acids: CASSHVGDSQETQYF. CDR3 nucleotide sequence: TGTGCCAGCAGCCATGTCGGGGACAGCCAAGAGACCCAGTACTTC. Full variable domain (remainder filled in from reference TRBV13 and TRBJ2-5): AAGVIQSPRHLIKEKRETATLKCYPIPRHDTVYWYQQGPGQDPQFLISFYEKMQSDKGSIPDRFSAQQFSDYHSELNMSSLELGDSALYFCASSHVGDSQETQYFGPGTRLLVL.

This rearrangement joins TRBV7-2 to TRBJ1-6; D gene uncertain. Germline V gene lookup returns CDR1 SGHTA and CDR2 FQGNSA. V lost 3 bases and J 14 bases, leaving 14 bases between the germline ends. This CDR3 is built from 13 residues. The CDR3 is CASSLARQRSLHF. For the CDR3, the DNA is TGTGCCAGCAGCTTGGCACGGCAAAGATCCCTCCACTTT. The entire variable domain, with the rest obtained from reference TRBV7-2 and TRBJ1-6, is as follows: GAGVSQSPSNKVTEKGKDVELRCDPISGHTALYWYRQSLGQGLEFLIYFQGNSAPDKSGLPSDRFSAERTGGSVSTLTIQRTQQEDSAVYLCASSLARQRSLHFGNGTRLTVT.

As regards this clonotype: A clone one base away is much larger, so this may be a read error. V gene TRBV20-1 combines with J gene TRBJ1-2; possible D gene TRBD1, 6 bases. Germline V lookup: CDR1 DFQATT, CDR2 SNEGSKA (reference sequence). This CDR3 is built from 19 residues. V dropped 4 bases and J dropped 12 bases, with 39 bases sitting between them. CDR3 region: CSAKRGNTQGSQERIANTF. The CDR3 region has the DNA TGCAGTGCTAAAAGGGGAAATACCCAGGGGTCACAAGAACGTATCGCCAACACCTTC.

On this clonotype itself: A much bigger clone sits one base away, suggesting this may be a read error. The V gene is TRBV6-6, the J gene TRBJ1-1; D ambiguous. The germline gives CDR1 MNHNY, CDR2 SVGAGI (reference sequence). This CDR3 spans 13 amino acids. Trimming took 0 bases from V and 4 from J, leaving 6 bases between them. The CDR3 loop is CASSYSTGTEAFF. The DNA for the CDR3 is TGTGCCAGCAGTTACTCGACGGGCACTGAAGCTTTCTTT.

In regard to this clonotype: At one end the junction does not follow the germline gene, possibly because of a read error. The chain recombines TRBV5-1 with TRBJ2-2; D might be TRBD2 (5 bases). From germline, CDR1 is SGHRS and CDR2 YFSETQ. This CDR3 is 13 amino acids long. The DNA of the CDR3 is TGCGCCAGCAGCTCCGCGTGGACCGGGGAGCTGCTTTTT. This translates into CASSSAWTGELLF.

CDR3 protein: CSVLQTNTEAFF. The DNA of the CDR3 is TGCAGCGTATTACAGACGAACACTGAAGCTTTCTTT. V gene TRBV29-1 combines with J gene TRBJ1-1; D is ambiguous. V dropped 6 bases and J dropped 1 base, with 9 bases sitting between them. The V gene's germline CDR1 is SQVTM and CDR2 ANQGSEA. CDR3 length equals 12 residues.

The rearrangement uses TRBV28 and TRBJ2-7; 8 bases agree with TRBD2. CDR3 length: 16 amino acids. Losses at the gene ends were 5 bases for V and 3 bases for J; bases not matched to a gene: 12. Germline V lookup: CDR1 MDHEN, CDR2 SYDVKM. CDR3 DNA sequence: TGTGCCAGCAGTGCGGGGGGACTGATAAGGAGCTACGAGCAGTACTTC. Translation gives CASSAGGLIRSYEQYF.

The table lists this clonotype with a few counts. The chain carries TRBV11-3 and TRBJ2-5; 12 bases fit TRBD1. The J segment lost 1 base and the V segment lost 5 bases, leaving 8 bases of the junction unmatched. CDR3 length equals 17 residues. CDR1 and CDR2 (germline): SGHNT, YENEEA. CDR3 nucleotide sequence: TGTGCCAGCAGCCCGGGACAGGGGGCGGATGGCCAAGAGACCCAGTACTTC. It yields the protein CASSPGQGADGQETQYF.

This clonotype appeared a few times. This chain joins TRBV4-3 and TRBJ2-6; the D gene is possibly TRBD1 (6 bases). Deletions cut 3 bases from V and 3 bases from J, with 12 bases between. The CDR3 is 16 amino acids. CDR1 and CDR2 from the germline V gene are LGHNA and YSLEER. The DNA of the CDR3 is TGCGCCAGCAGCCAGCTACAGGGTTATGGGGCCAACGTCCTGACTTTC. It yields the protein CASSQLQGYGANVLTF.

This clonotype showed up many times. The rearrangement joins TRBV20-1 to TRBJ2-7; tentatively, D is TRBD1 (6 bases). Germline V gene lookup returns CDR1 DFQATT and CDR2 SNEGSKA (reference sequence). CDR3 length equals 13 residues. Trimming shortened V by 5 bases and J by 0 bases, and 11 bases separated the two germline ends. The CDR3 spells CSAVGDNSYEQYF. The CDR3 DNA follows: TGCAGTGCTGTAGGGGACAACTCCTACGAGCAGTACTTC.

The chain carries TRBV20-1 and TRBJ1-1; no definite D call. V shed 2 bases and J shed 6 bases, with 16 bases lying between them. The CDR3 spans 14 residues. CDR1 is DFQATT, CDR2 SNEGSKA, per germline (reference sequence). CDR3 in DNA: TGCAGTGCTAGAACCTTAGCGGGGTGGGCTGAAGCTTTCTTT. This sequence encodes CSARTLAGWAEAFF.

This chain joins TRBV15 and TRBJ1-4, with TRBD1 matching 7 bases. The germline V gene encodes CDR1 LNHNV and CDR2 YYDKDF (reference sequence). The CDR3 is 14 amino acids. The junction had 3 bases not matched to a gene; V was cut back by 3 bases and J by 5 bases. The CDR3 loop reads CATSRGQLNEKLFF. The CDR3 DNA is TGTGCCACCAGCAGGGGACAGTTAAATGAAAAACTGTTTTTT.

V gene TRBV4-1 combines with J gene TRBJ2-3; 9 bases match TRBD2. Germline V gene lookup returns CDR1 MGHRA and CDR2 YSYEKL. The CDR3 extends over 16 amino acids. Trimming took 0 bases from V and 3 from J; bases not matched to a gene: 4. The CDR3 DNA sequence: TGCGCCAGCAGCCAAGACTTCGGACTAGCGACAGATACGCAGTATTTT. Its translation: CASSQDFGLATDTQYF.

CDR3 nucleotide sequence: TGTGCCAGCAGCTTCGAAGAAGAGCAGTACTTC. This gives the protein CASSFEEEQYF. The V call is TRBV11-2, the J call TRBJ2-7; D unresolved. The CDR3 is 11 amino acids. Germline V gives CDR1 SGHAT, CDR2 FQNNGV. The V end was cut by 3 bases, the J end by 7 bases, with 7 bases between.

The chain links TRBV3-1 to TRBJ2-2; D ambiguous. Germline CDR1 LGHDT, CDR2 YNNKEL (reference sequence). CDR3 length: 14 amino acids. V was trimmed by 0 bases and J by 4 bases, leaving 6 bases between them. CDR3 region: CASSQDGSTGELFF. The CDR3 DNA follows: TGTGCCAGCAGCCAAGATGGAAGCACCGGGGAGCTGTTTTTT.

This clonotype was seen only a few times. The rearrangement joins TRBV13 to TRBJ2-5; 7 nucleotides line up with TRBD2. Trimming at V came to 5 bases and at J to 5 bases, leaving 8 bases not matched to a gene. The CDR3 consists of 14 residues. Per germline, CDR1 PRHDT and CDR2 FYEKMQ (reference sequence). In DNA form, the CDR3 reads TGTGCCAGCAGCCCCCCCGGGGGGTTTGAGACCCAGTACTTC. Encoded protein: CASSPPGGFETQYF.

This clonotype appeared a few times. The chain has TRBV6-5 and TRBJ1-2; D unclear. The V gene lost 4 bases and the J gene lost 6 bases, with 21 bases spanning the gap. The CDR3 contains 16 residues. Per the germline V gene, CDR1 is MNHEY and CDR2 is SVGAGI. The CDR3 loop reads CASSSPLARGSDGYTF. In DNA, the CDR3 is TGTGCCAGCAGTTCCCCCCTCGCTCGGGGTAGCGATGGCTACACCTTC.